This T cell receptor (beta chain) was profiled in a study of CD8+CD57+ T cells in acquired aplastic anemia. Study at large: Recorded DNA amounts for sorted CD4+ and CD8+ cells had an average of roughly 3.4 ug.

Whole-study findings and limits: Researchers reported that CD8+ Simpson's diversity was not significantly different in patients versus controls. Patients and controls shared some 30 CD8+ CDR3 sequences.

Germline trimming cut 3 bases from V and 3 bases from J; bases unmatched to any gene: 9. Germline CDR1 is DFQATT and CDR2 is SNEGSKA (reference sequence). The CDR3 is 16 residues long. The study profiled TCR beta VDJ and CDR3 using genomic DNA as template. Each CDR3 protein is one row after TCRdb ran MiXCR on the reads. The table lists some 150,000 distinct CDR3 sequences, around 75% of them singletons, with approximately 48% in the top ten. The table lists this clonotype with many counts. Its antigen remains unidentified. Patients sequenced had flow cytometry evidence of CD8+CD57+ cell expansion. The sample consisted of sorted CD4+, CD8+, or CD8+CD57+ T cells (not recorded which) from PBMCs. This clonotype originated in a human donor with aplastic anemia. This chain joins TRBV20-1 and TRBJ2-1; TRBD1 agrees at 9 bases. CDR3 nucleotides: TGCAGTGCTAGGCCACCGACAGGGGGGGACTACAATGAGCAGTTCTTC. Encoded protein: CSARPPTGGDYNEQFF.